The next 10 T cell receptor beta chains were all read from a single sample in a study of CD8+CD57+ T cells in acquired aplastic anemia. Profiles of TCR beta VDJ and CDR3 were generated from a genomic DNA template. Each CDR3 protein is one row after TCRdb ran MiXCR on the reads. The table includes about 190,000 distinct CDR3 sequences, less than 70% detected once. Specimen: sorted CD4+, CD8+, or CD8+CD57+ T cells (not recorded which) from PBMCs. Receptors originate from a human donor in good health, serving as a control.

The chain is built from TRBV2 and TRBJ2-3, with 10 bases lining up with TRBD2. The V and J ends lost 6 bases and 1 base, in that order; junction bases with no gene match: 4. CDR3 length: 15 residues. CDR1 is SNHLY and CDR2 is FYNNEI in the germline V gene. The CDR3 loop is CASRRLAGRTDTQYF. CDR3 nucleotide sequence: TGTGCCAGCAGACGACTAGCGGGTCGCACAGATACGCAGTATTTT.

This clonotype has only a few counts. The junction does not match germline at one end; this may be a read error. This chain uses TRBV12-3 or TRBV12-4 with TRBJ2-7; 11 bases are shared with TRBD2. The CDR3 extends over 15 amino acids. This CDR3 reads CASSLATSGEAAQYF. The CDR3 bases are TGTGCCAGCAGCTTAGCGACTAGCGGGGAAGCAGCGCAGTACTTC.

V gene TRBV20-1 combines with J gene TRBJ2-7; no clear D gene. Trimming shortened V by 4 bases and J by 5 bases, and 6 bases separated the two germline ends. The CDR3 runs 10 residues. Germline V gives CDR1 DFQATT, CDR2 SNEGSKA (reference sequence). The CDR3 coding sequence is TGCAGTGCTACTAGAGACGAGCAGTACTTC. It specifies CSATRDEQYF.

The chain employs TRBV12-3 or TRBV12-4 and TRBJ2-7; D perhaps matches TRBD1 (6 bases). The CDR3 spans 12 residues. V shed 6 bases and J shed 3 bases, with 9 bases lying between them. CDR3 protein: CASRRTDYEQYF. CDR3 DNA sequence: TGTGCCAGCAGAAGGACAGACTACGAGCAGTACTTC.

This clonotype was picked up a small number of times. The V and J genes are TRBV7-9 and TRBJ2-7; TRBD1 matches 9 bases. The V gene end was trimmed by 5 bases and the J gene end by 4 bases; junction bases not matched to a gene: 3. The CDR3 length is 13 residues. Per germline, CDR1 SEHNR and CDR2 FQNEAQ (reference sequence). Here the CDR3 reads CASSRGQGYEQYF. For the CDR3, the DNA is TGTGCCAGCAGCCGGGGACAGGGTTACGAGCAGTACTTC.

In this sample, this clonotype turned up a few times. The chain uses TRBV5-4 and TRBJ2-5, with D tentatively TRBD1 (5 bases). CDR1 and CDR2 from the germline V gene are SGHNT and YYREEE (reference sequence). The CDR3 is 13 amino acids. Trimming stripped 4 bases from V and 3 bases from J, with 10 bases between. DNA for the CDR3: TGTGCCAGCAGCGCACAGGAGAAAGAGACCCAGTACTTC. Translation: CASSAQEKETQYF.

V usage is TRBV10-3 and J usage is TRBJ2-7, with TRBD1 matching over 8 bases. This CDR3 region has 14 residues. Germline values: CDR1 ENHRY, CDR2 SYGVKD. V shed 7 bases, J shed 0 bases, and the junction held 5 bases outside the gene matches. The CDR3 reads CAIKGQAGSYEQYF. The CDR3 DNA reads TGTGCCATCAAGGGACAGGCCGGCTCCTACGAGCAGTACTTC.

The CDR3 protein is CASSLGGLVGGSSGRNEQFF. The CDR3 DNA sequence: TGTGCCAGCAGCTTAGGGGGACTAGTGGGGGGGTCGAGTGGTCGCAATGAGCAGTTCTTC. The chain combines TRBV7-6 with TRBJ2-1; 8 nucleotides line up with TRBD2. This CDR3 spans 20 amino acids. In germline, CDR1 is SGHVS, CDR2 FNYEAQ. Trimming at V came to 1 base and at J to 6 bases, leaving 20 bases not matched to a gene.

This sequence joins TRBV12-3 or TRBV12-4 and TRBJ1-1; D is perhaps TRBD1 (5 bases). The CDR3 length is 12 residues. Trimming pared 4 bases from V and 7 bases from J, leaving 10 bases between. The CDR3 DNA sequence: TGTGCCAGCAGTTGGGGGTACAATGAAGCTTTCTTT. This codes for CASSWGYNEAFF.

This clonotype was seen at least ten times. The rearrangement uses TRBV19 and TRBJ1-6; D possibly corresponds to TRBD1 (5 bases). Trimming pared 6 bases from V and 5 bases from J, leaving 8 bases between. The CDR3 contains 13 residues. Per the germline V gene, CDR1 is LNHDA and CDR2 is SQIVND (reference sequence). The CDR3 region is CASRQADNSPLHF. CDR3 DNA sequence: TGTGCCAGTAGACAGGCGGATAATTCACCCCTCCACTTT.